The TCR beta chain under discussion was sequenced for a study of a mutant IDH1 vaccine in newly diagnosed glioma (dated by TCRdb to the early 2020s). As for the study more broadly: Patients received eight vaccinations in weeks 1, 3, 5, 7, 11, 15, 19 and 23, corresponding to visits V03 through V10. Vaccination started 4-6 weeks after radiotherapy alone, or was given together with temozolomide cycles in the groups whose treatment included chemotherapy. The roughly 35 treated patients were 62.5% male and roughly 40% female, with a mean age of approximately 38 years. Before enrollment, patients had received standard therapy of radiotherapy alone, temozolomide alone, or radiochemotherapy with temozolomide; most received the combination. Peripheral blood samples were drawn at six visits, namely V03 (baseline), V05, V07, V10, V12 and V13. Longitudinal TCRB deep sequencing was performed for about 25 treated patients wherever samples were available for exploratory analyses. General findings and caveats noted by the study authors: Changes in the top peripheral T cell clonotypes picked up by TCRB sequencing did not appear to be linked to pseudoprogression. Immune responses induced by the vaccine were seen in roughly 95% of patients across multiple MHC alleles. The authors stated that sample limitations prevented analyses of patient blood samples from being reproduced. Selection of PBMC samples for TCRB deep sequencing was based on availability.

The time point label, read with the paper, signifies: week 11, during vaccination. Every vaccine dose consisted of 300 ug of a 20-mer mutant IDH1 peptide in Montanide, administered subcutaneously together with topical imiquimod. Donors had newly diagnosed WHO grade 3 or 4 IDH1-mutant astrocytomas with loss of nuclear ATRX. The samples were drawn from NOA16, a multicentre, single-arm, open-label phase I trial in Germany that tested a mutant IDH1 peptide vaccine in humans for the first time. The DNeasy Blood and Tissue Kit was used to extract genomic DNA from EDTA blood for TCRB sequencing. Library method: the immunoSEQ multiplex PCR assay. Following the manufacturer's protocol, the hsTCRB Kit was used to amplify rearranged TCR beta chain sequences. An Illumina MiSeq was used to sequence the TCRB libraries. The authors' analysis ran thus. The proprietary platform of the kit vendor was used for demultiplexing, trimming and gene mapping. The table comes from immuneACCESS by way of TCRdb, which keeps in-frame sequences with V and J called. Part of the clones is missing from these tables; in studies checked, under half for an unresolved V gene and the rest for unknown reasons. The V and J calls and clone size are taken from that table; D and trimming were inferred from the DNA. The table for this sample lists roughly 62,000 clones; 89% of them were counted only once. The top ten hold 1.9% of the sample.

The V end gives up 5 bases and the J end 1 base, leaving 11 bases in the junction not matched to a gene. CDR1 MGHDK and CDR2 SYGVNS were looked up in the germline V gene. The CDR3 contains 17 residues, cysteine and phenylalanine counted. Only the CDR3 DNA is retained, 51 bases long and in frame from the first base. As to this clone: Which antigen it targets is not known. Base quality data are lacking; no much larger clone is found one base away.

This TCR came from a man aged 35 to 55 with glioma. This sequence uses TRBV25-1 and TRBJ2-1; TRBD2 agrees with 7 junctional bases. The sample in question was PBMCs, obtained from a glioma patient whose treatment included an IDH1 peptide vaccine. The CDR3 region: CASSTLARTSSYNEQFF. DNA sequence: TGTGCCAGCAGTACCTTAGCCCGGACTAGTTCCTACAATGAGCAGTTCTTC.